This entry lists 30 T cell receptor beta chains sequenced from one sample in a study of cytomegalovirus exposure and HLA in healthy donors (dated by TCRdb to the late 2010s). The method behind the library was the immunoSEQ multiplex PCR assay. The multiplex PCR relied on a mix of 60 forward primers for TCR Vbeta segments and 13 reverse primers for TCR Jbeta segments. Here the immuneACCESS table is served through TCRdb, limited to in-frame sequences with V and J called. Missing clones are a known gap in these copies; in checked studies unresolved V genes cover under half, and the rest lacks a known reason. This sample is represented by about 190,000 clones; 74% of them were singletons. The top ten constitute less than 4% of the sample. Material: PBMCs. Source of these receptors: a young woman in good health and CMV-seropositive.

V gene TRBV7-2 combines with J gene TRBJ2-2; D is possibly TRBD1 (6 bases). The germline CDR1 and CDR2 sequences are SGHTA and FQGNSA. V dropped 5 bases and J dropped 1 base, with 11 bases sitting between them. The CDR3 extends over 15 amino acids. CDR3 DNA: TGTGCCAGCAGCCCCGGACAGAGGAACACCGGGGAGCTGTTTTTT. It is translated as CASSPGQRNTGELFF.

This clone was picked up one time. CDR3 nucleotide sequence: TGTGCCAGCAGTTTCGTAGCGGAGATACAAGAGACCCAGTACTTC. It specifies CASSFVAEIQETQYF. The J gene is TRBJ2-5, the V gene TRBV28; D might be TRBD2 (6 bases). Germline CDR1 MDHEN, CDR2 SYDVKM. The CDR3 consists of 15 residues. V was trimmed by 3 bases and J by 2 bases, leaving 13 bases between them.

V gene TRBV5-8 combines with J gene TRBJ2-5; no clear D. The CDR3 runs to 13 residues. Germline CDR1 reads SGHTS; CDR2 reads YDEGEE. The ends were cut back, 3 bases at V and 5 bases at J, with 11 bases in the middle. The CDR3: CASSSPGMETQYF. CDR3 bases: TGTGCCAGCAGCTCCCCAGGAATGGAGACCCAGTACTTC. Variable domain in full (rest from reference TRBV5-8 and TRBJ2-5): EAGVTQSPTHLIKTRGQQATLRCSPISGHTSVYWYQQALGLGLQFLLWYDEGEERNRGNFPPRFSGRQFPNYSSELNVNALELEDSALYLCASSSPGMETQYFGPGTRLLVL.

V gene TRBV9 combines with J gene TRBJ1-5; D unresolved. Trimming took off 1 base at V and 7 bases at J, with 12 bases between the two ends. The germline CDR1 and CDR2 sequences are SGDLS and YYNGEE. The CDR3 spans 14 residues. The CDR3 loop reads CASSVSIPLQPQHF. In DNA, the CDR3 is TGTGCCAGCAGCGTATCGATCCCCCTACAGCCCCAGCATTTT.

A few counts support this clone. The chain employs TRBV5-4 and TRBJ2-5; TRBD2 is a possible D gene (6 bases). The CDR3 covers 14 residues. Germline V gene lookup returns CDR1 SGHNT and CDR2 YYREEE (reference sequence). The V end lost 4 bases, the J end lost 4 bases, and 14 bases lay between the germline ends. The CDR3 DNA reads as TGTGCCAGCAGCGTTAAATCGGGAGCAGAGACCCAGTACTTC. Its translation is CASSVKSGAETQYF.

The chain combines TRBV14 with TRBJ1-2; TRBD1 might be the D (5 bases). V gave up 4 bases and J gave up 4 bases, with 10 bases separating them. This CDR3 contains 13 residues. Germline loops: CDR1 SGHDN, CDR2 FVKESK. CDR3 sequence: CASSRTRGYGYTF. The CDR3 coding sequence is TGTGCCAGCAGCCGGACACGAGGCTATGGCTACACCTTC.

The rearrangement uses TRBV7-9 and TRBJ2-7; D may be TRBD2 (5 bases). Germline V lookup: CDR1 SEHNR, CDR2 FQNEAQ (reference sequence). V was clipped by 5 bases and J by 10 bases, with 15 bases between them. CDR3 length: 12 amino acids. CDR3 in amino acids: CASSPGVGAQYF. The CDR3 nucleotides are TGTGCCAGCAGCCCCGGGGTAGGCGCACAGTACTTC.

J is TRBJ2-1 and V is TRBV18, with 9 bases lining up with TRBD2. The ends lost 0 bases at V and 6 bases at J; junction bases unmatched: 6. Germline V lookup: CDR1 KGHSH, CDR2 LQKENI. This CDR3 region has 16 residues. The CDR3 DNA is TGTGCCAGCTCACCACCGGGGCTAGCGGGAATCAATGAGCAGTTCTTC. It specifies CASSPPGLAGINEQFF.

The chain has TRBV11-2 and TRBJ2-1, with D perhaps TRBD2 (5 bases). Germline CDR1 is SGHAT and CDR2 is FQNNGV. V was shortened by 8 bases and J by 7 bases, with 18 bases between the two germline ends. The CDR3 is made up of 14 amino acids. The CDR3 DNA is TGTGCCAGCGGACGGGATGGGGAGCTGAATGAGCAGTTCTTC. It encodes CASGRDGELNEQFF.

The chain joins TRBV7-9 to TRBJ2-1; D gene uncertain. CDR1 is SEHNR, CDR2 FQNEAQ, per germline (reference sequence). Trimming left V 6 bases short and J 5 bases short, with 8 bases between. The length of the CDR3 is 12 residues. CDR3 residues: CASRFGDNEQFF. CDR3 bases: TGTGCCAGCAGGTTCGGAGACAATGAGCAGTTCTTC.

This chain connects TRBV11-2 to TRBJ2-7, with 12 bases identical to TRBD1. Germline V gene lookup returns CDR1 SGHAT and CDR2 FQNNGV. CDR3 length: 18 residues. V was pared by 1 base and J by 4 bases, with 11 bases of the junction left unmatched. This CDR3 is CASSLVPRDRGQLYEQYF. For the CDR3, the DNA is TGTGCCAGCAGCTTAGTCCCCCGGGACAGGGGGCAGTTATACGAGCAGTACTTC.

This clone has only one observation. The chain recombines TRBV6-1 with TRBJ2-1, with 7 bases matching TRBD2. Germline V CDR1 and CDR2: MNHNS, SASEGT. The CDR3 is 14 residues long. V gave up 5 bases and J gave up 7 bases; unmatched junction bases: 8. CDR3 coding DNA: TGTGCCAGCAGTCCTGGCCGCGGGAGTAATGAGCAGTTCTTC. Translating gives CASSPGRGSNEQFF.

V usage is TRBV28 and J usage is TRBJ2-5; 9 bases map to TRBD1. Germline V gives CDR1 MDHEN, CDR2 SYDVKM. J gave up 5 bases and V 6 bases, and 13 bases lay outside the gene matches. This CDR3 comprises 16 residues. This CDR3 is CASSFSDQGQGETQYF. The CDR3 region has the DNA TGTGCCAGCAGCTTCTCCGACCAAGGACAGGGGGAGACCCAGTACTTC. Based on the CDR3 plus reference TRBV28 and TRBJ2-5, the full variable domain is DVKVTQSSRYLVKRTGEKVFLECVQDMDHENMFWYRQDPGLGLRLIYFSYDVKMKEKGDIPEGYSVSREKKERFSLILESASTNQTSMYLCASSFSDQGQGETQYFGPGTRLLVL.

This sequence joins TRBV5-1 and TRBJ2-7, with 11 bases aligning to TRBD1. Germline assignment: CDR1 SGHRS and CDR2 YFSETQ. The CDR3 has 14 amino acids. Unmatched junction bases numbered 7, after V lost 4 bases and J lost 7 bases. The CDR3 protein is CASSTGTGGEEQYF. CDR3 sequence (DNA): TGCGCCAGCAGCACCGGGACAGGGGGTGAGGAGCAGTACTTC.

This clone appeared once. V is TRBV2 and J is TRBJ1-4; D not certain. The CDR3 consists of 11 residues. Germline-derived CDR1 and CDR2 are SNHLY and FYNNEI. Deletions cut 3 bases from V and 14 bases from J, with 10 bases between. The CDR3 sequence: CASSDPQNLFF. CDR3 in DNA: TGTGCCAGCAGTGATCCTCAGAATCTGTTTTTT.

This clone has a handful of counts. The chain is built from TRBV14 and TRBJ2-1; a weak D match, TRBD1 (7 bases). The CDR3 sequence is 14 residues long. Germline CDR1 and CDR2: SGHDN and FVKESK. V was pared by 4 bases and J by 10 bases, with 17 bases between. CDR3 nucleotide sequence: TGTGCCAGCAGCCGACAGGGCTGGACTACGGAGCAGTTCTTC. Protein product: CASSRQGWTTEQFF.

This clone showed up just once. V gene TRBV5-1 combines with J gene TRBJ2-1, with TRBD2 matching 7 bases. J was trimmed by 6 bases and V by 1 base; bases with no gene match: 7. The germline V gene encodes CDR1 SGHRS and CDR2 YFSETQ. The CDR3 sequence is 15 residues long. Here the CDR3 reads CASSLSGGSRNEQFF. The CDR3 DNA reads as TGCGCCAGCAGCTTGTCGGGGGGATCCCGCAATGAGCAGTTCTTC.

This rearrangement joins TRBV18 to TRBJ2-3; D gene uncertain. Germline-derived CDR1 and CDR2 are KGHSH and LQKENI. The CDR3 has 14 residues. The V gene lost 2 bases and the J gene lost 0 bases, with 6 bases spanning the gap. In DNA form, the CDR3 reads TGTGCCAGCTCACCAACCCTAAGCACAGATACGCAGTATTTT. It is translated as CASSPTLSTDTQYF.

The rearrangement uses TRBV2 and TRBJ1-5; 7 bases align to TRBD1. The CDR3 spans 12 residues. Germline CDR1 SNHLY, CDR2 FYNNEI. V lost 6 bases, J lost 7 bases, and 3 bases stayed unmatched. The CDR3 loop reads CASSTGVQPQHF. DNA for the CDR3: TGTGCCAGCAGCACAGGGGTACAGCCCCAGCATTTT.

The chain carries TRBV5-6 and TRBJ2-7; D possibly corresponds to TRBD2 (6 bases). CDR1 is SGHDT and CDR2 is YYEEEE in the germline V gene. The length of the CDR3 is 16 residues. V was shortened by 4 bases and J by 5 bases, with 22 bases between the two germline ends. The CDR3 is CASSLLGGGSMNEQYF. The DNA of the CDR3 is TGTGCCAGCAGCCTGCTCGGGGGAGGAAGTATGAACGAGCAGTACTTC.

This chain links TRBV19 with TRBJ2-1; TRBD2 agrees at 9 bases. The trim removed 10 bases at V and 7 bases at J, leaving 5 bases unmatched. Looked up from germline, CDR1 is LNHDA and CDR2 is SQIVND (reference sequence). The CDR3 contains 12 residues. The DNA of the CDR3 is TGTGCCACTACAGCGGGAGGAAATGAGCAGTTCTTC. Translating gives CATTAGGNEQFF.

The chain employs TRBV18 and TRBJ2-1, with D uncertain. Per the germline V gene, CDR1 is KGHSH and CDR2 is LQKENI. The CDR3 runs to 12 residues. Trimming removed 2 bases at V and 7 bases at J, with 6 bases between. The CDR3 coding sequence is TGTGCCAGCTCACCAGAGAGGAATGAGCAGTTCTTC. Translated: CASSPERNEQFF.

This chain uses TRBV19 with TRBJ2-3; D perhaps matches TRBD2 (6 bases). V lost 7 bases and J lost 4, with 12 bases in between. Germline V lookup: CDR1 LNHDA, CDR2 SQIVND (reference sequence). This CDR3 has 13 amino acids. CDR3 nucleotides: TGTGCCAGTAACAGCCGGGGGTCAGATACGCAGTATTTT. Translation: CASNSRGSDTQYF.

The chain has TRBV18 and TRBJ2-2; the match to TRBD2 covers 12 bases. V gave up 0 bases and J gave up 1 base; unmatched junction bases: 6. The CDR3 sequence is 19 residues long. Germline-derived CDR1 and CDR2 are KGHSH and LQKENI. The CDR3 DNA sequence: TGTGCCAGCTCACCACCAGGACTAGCGGGAAGCCTGAACACCGGGGAGCTGTTTTTT. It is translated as CASSPPGLAGSLNTGELFF.

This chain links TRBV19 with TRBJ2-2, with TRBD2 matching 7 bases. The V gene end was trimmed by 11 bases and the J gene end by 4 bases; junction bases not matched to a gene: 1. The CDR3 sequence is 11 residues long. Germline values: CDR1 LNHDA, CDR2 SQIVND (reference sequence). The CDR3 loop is CAGGGTGELFF. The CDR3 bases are TGTGCCGGGGGGGGCACCGGGGAGCTGTTTTTT.

For the CDR3, the DNA is TGTGCCAGCAGTGCCTTCTCTACAGGGAGAGTAGAGACCCAGTACTTC. Protein sequence: CASSAFSTGRVETQYF. The chain joins TRBV6-1 to TRBJ2-5; possible D gene TRBD1, 6 bases. CDR1 is MNHNS, CDR2 SASEGT, per germline. Between the trimmed V and J ends, which lost 4 bases and 4 bases, there was a span of 19 bases. This CDR3 is built from 16 residues.

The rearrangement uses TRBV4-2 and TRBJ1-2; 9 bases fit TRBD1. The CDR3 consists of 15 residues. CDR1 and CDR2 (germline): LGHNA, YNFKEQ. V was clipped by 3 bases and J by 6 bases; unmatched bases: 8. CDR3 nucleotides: TGTGCCAGCAGCCATACACCGGGACAGGGCGATGGCTACACCTTC. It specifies CASSHTPGQGDGYTF.

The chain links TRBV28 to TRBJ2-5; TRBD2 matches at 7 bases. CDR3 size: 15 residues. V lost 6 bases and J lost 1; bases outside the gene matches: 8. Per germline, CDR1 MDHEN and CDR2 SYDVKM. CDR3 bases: TGTGCCAGCAGCTCCCCCTCTAGCGGCCAAGAGACCCAGTACTTC. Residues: CASSSPSSGQETQYF.

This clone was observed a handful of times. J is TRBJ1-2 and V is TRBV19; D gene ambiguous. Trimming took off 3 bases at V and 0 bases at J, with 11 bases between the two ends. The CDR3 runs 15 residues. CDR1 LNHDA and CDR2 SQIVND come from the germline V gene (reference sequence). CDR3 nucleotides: TGTGCCAGTAGTATCATGAGGCCCTCTAACTATGGCTACACCTTC. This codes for CASSIMRPSNYGYTF.

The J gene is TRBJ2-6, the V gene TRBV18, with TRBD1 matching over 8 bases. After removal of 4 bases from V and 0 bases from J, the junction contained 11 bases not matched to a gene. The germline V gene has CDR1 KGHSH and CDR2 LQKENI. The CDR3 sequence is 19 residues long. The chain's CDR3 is CASSRIPGQANSGANVLTF. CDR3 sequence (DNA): TGTGCCAGCTCACGAATCCCGGGACAGGCGAACTCTGGGGCCAACGTCCTGACTTTC.